The 19 T cell receptor beta chains below come from one sample, sequenced in a study of cytomegalovirus exposure and HLA in healthy donors. 13 Jbeta primers and 60 Vbeta primers were used for the PCR. Sequencing was performed with immunoSEQ multiplex PCR; in TCRdb, only in-frame clones are kept and a portion is missing. The sample lists about 160,000 clones; more than 80% were seen once. Sequencing was performed on PBMCs. The receptors originated from a woman under 40 in good health and CMV-seropositive.

This sequence joins TRBV6-6 and TRBJ1-5, with 9 nucleotides matching TRBD1. The CDR3 loop spans 14 amino acids. J lost 10 bases, V lost 2 bases, and 6 bases had no gene match. Germline V gene lookup returns CDR1 MNHNY and CDR2 SVGAGI (reference sequence). CDR3 nucleotide sequence: TGTGCCAGCAGTTACGGGACAGGGAACGGACCCCAGCATTTT. Amino acids: CASSYGTGNGPQHF.

The V and J genes are TRBV6-5 and TRBJ2-1; perhaps TRBD1 as D (5 bases). Per germline, CDR1 MNHEY and CDR2 SVGAGI. This CDR3 spans 16 amino acids. V was pared by 2 bases and J by 0 bases, with 11 bases between. Here the CDR3 reads CASSYLGLNSYNEQFF. The CDR3 DNA follows: TGTGCCAGCAGTTACCTGGGGCTAAACTCCTACAATGAGCAGTTCTTC.

The genes are TRBV18 and TRBJ1-2; TRBD1 aligns across 8 bases. Germline V lookup: CDR1 KGHSH, CDR2 LQKENI. This CDR3 is 18 amino acids long. V trimming: 4 bases; J trimming: 3 bases; junction bases outside the gene matches: 16. As DNA, the CDR3 is TGTGCCAGCTCACAATCGATGACAGGGGCGCAACTCCACTATGGCTACACCTTC. This gives the protein CASSQSMTGAQLHYGYTF.

The genes are TRBV9 and TRBJ1-2, with TRBD1 identical over 7 bases. Looked up from germline, CDR1 is SGDLS and CDR2 is YYNGEE. The trim removed 0 bases at V and 3 bases at J, leaving 8 bases unmatched. CDR3 length: 16 amino acids. For the CDR3, the DNA is TGTGCCAGCAGCGTAGGAGGGGGCCTGGGAGACTATGGCTACACCTTC. It is translated as CASSVGGGLGDYGYTF.

V gene TRBV5-1 combines with J gene TRBJ2-7, with 8 bases identical to TRBD1. This CDR3 region has 14 residues. The V gene end was trimmed by 4 bases and the J gene end by 2 bases; junction bases not matched to a gene: 5. Germline V gives CDR1 SGHRS, CDR2 YFSETQ. This chain's CDR3 is CASSLTGGTYEQYF. Written as DNA, the CDR3 is TGCGCCAGCAGCCTAACAGGGGGAACCTACGAGCAGTACTTC.

V gene TRBV6-5 combines with J gene TRBJ2-1; 9 positions agree with TRBD2. The V segment lost 0 bases and the J segment 7 bases; nucleotides outside the gene matches: 7. Germline V gives CDR1 MNHEY, CDR2 SVGAGI. This CDR3 comprises 16 residues. The CDR3 here is CASSYSRTSAANEQFF. CDR3 in DNA: TGTGCCAGCAGTTACTCCCGGACTAGCGCTGCAAATGAGCAGTTCTTC.

The chain links TRBV4-2 to TRBJ1-5; 9 bases agree with TRBD1. The germline CDR1 and CDR2 sequences are LGHNA and YNFKEQ. CDR3 length: 15 amino acids. The V gene end was trimmed by 6 bases and the J gene end by 6 bases; junction bases not matched to a gene: 9. Written as DNA, the CDR3 is TGTGCCAGCAGTTTAGGACAGGGGAGGATTCAGCCCCAGCATTTT. This gives the protein CASSLGQGRIQPQHF.

CDR3 sequence reads: CASSLALGQGSLYNEQFF. The CDR3 region has the DNA TGTGCCAGCAGCTTAGCGCTCGGTCAGGGCTCCCTCTACAATGAGCAGTTCTTC. The chain has TRBV7-8 and TRBJ2-1; the D gene is possibly TRBD1 (5 bases). The CDR3 runs 18 residues. The germline V gene encodes CDR1 SGHVS and CDR2 FQNEAQ. The ends were cut back, 0 bases at V and 3 bases at J, with 18 bases in the middle.

This clone was observed a handful of times. The rearrangement links TRBV5-1 to TRBJ1-4; D may be TRBD1 (6 bases). This CDR3 contains 15 residues. V was shortened by 4 bases and J by 4 bases, with 14 bases between the two germline ends. Per the germline V gene, CDR1 is SGHRS and CDR2 is YFSETQ. The CDR3, as DNA: TGCGCCAGCAGCCCCGGACAGAACGATAATGAAAAACTGTTTTTT. It specifies CASSPGQNDNEKLFF.

This clone was recorded a few times. The chain employs TRBV5-1 and TRBJ2-1; 7 nucleotides agree with TRBD1. V gave up 4 bases and J gave up 7 bases; unmatched junction bases: 14. CDR3 size: 16 residues. Germline CDR1 SGHRS, CDR2 YFSETQ. This CDR3 is CASSDEKGAPGNEQFF. The CDR3 DNA is TGCGCCAGCAGCGATGAAAAGGGGGCGCCGGGGAATGAGCAGTTCTTC.

V and J are TRBV9 and TRBJ1-2; 9 bases agree with TRBD1. With V trimmed by 1 base and J by 5 bases, 6 bases remained unmatched. This CDR3 comprises 15 residues. CDR1 and CDR2 from the germline V gene are SGDLS and YYNGEE. The DNA for the CDR3 is TGTGCCAGCAGCGTAAGTAGGGACAGGGATTATGGCTACACCTTC. It codes for CASSVSRDRDYGYTF. The full variable domain, with the rest looked up from reference TRBV9 and TRBJ1-2, is DSGVTQTPKHLITATGQRVTLRCSPRSGDLSVYWYQQSLDQGLQFLIQYYNGEERAKGNILERFSAQQFPDLHSELNLSSLELGDSALYFCASSVSRDRDYGYTFGSGTRLTVV.

The chain's CDR3 is CASSPGDTSPLHF. The CDR3 DNA reads TGTGCCAGCAGTCCGGGGGATACTTCACCCCTCCACTTT. The genes are TRBV6-5 and TRBJ1-6; possible D gene TRBD1, 5 bases. Germline V CDR1 and CDR2: MNHEY, SVGAGI. The CDR3 spans 13 residues. Trimming removed 5 bases from V and 9 bases from J, with 11 bases in between.

The genes are TRBV2 and TRBJ1-5; TRBD1 agrees at 7 bases. Germline V lookup: CDR1 SNHLY, CDR2 FYNNEI. The CDR3 covers 13 residues. Trimming cost V 8 bases and J 7 bases; bases outside gene matches: 8. The CDR3 protein is CASRQGLGQPQHF. Written as DNA, the CDR3 is TGTGCCAGCCGACAGGGTCTAGGCCAGCCCCAGCATTTT.

V and J are TRBV19 and TRBJ1-6; a possible D gene is TRBD1 (5 bases). Germline-derived CDR1 and CDR2 are LNHDA and SQIVND (reference sequence). The V end was cut by 3 bases, the J end by 8 bases, with 11 bases between. The CDR3 consists of 14 residues. The CDR3 protein is CASSIYRSYSPLHF. The DNA for the CDR3 is TGTGCCAGTAGTATCTACAGGAGCTATTCACCCCTCCACTTT.

This clone came up a few times. This chain uses TRBV30 with TRBJ1-6; 7 bases are shared with TRBD1. The CDR3 runs 12 residues. Losses at the gene ends were 7 bases for V and 5 bases for J; bases not matched to a gene: 2. Germline V lookup: CDR1 GTSNPN, CDR2 SVGIG (reference sequence). The CDR3 reads CASGGNNSPLHF. The CDR3 bases are TGTGCCTCAGGGGGGAATAATTCACCCCTCCACTTT.

This clone was picked up a small number of times. This chain links TRBV29-1 with TRBJ2-7; the D gene is possibly TRBD1 (6 bases). The CDR3 runs to 11 residues. The germline CDR1 and CDR2 sequences are SQVTM and ANQGSEA. V was clipped by 3 bases and J by 5 bases, with 8 bases between them. The CDR3 sequence: CSVETGHEQYF. CDR3 in DNA: TGCAGCGTTGAGACAGGACACGAGCAGTACTTC.

The V and J genes are TRBV10-3 and TRBJ2-7; 11 nucleotides agree with TRBD2. The V segment lost 10 bases and the J segment 0 bases; nucleotides outside the gene matches: 2. This CDR3 contains 13 residues. The germline CDR1 and CDR2 sequences are ENHRY and SYGVKD. CDR3 amino acids: CATLAGGSYEQYF. CDR3 in DNA: TGTGCCACCCTAGCGGGGGGCTCCTACGAGCAGTACTTC.

This clone was detected a few times. The chain uses TRBV5-1 and TRBJ1-5; D ambiguous. CDR3 length: 13 residues. Germline CDR1 reads SGHRS; CDR2 reads YFSETQ. Trimming took off 0 bases at V and 4 bases at J, with 5 bases between the two ends. Here the CDR3 DNA reads TGCGCCAGCAGCTTGGGGGAGAATCAGCCCCAGCATTTT. Protein product: CASSLGENQPQHF.

J is TRBJ1-1 and V is TRBV6-6; D not resolved. The germline CDR1 and CDR2 sequences are MNHNY and SVGAGI (reference sequence). V was trimmed by 6 bases and J by 3 bases, leaving 8 bases between them. The CDR3 loop spans 12 amino acids. The CDR3 here is CASSQRYTEAFF. CDR3 DNA: TGTGCCAGCAGCCAGAGGTACACTGAAGCTTTCTTT.